The 13 T cell receptor beta chains presented below share a single source sample, sequenced in a study of post-analysis software for immune sequencing data. The study, taken as a whole, reports: When patients were compared with controls, a handful of TRBV segments were more frequent, TRBV5-6, TRBV5-1 and TRBV20-1 among them.

Their target antigens are unknown. Incorporated into the TCR beta cDNA libraries were unique molecular identifiers, which served to reduce PCR and sequencing biases. TCRdb redid the calling of the PCR reads with MiXCR, one entry per CDR3 protein. Of 700,000 to 900,000 distinct CDR3 sequences in the sample, 35% to 55% were seen once. Material: blood. The receptor set was obtained from a girl aged 10-17 years with multiple sclerosis.

The genes are TRBV6-2 or TRBV6-3 and TRBJ2-7, with 7 bases lining up with TRBD1. Germline values: CDR1 MNHEY, CDR2 SVGEGT. V trimming: 7 bases; J trimming: 2 bases; junction bases outside the gene matches: 8. The CDR3 is 14 amino acids. DNA of the CDR3: TGTGCCAGCACTCCGGGACAGAGCCCCTACGAGCAGTACTTC. It codes for CASTPGQSPYEQYF.

This clonotype was recorded a few times. The genes are TRBV9 and TRBJ1-6, with no clear D. Per germline, CDR1 SGDLS and CDR2 YYNGEE. V lost 4 bases and J 0 bases, leaving 23 bases between the germline ends. The CDR3 contains 20 residues. CDR3 sequence: CASSHPSAGSESSYNSPLHF. The CDR3 DNA is TGTGCCAGCAGCCATCCATCGGCAGGTTCTGAAAGCTCCTATAATTCACCCCTCCACTTT.

The V call is TRBV6-5, the J call TRBJ1-6; no clear D. The CDR3 is made up of 16 amino acids. Trimming left V 0 bases short and J 6 bases short, with 12 bases between. Germline CDR1 reads MNHEY; CDR2 reads SVGAGI. For the CDR3, the DNA is TGTGCCAGCAGTTACTCCGCTGTCAGATTTAATTCACCCCTCCACTTT. It specifies CASSYSAVRFNSPLHF.

In this sample, this clonotype turned up a few times. The chain is built from TRBV24-1 and TRBJ2-1; 9 bases match TRBD1. CDR1 is KGHDR, CDR2 SFDVKD, per germline. V lost 7 bases and J lost 4; bases outside the gene matches: 7. The CDR3 spans 15 residues. The chain's CDR3 is CATREGDREYNEQFF. Here the CDR3 DNA reads TGTGCCACCAGGGAGGGGGACAGGGAGTACAATGAGCAGTTCTTC.

The chain joins TRBV29-1 to TRBJ1-6; 7 nucleotides align to TRBD1. Germline values: CDR1 SQVTM, CDR2 ANQGSEA. This CDR3 is 14 amino acids long. The junction had 10 bases not matched to a gene; V was cut back by 4 bases and J by 10 bases. The CDR3 coding sequence is TGCAGCGTTGCCCAGACAGGGTTTCGGTCACCCCTCCACTTT. It yields the protein CSVAQTGFRSPLHF.

The chain has TRBV20-1 and TRBJ2-7, with TRBD2 matching over 8 bases. Germline-derived CDR1 and CDR2 are DFQATT and SNEGSKA (reference sequence). There are 16 residues in the CDR3. V dropped 2 bases and J dropped 4; count of bases not matched to a gene: 13. The CDR3 loop reads CSARTLAGGAPYEQYF. For the CDR3, the DNA is TGCAGTGCTAGAACTCTAGCGGGTGGGGCCCCGTACGAGCAGTACTTC.

This rearrangement joins TRBV12-3 or TRBV12-4 to TRBJ2-7, with TRBD2 matching over 15 bases. The ends lost 7 bases at V and 2 bases at J; junction bases unmatched: 9. This CDR3 contains 17 residues. CDR3 bases: TGTGCCAGCACTTACGGGACTAGCGGGGGGATTACCTACGAGCAGTACTTC. Translating it yields CASTYGTSGGITYEQYF.

There are a few counts of this clonotype. CDR3 sequence (DNA): TGTGCCAGCAGGCCGGGGGGCCAGGAGAATGAGCAGTTCTTC. Protein product: CASRPGGQENEQFF. This chain connects TRBV12-3 or TRBV12-4 to TRBJ2-1; D is perhaps TRBD2 (7 bases). CDR3 length equals 14 residues. Trimming pared 6 bases from V and 7 bases from J, leaving 16 bases between.

This chain connects TRBV6-5 to TRBJ2-7; the D gene is possibly TRBD1 (5 bases). The CDR3 is made up of 14 amino acids. V was clipped by 8 bases and J by 3 bases, with 17 bases between them. In germline, CDR1 is MNHEY, CDR2 SVGAGI. CDR3 residues: CASAESGWDYEQYF. For the CDR3, the DNA is TGTGCCAGCGCCGAATCAGGGTGGGACTACGAGCAGTACTTC.

This chain connects TRBV29-1 to TRBJ2-3, with 7 bases identical to TRBD2. Germline V CDR1 and CDR2: SQVTM, ANQGSEA. The CDR3 loop spans 13 amino acids. The V segment lost 1 base and the J segment 9 bases; nucleotides outside the gene matches: 7. CDR3 in amino acids: CSVEGAGRDTQYF. The CDR3 nucleotides are TGCAGCGTTGAAGGGGCGGGGAGGGACACGCAGTATTTT.

The rearrangement links TRBV25-1 to TRBJ2-6; no clear D. V shed 8 bases and J shed 0 bases, with 5 bases lying between them. CDR3 size: 13 residues. Germline V gene data show CDR1 as MGHDK and CDR2 as SYGVNS. CDR3 in amino acids: CASAPSGANVLTF. For the CDR3, the DNA is TGTGCCAGCGCCCCCTCTGGGGCCAACGTCCTGACTTTC.

This clonotype was detected only a few times. The V and J genes are TRBV28 and TRBJ1-2, with D uncertain. This CDR3 is 12 amino acids long. Deletions cut 4 bases from V and 7 bases from J, with 10 bases between. CDR1 MDHEN and CDR2 SYDVKM come from the germline V gene. As DNA, the CDR3 is TGTGCCAGCAGTTACGTGGAGTTTGGCTACACCTTC. It yields the protein CASSYVEFGYTF.

J is TRBJ1-2 and V is TRBV9; D call uncertain. Per the germline V gene, CDR1 is SGDLS and CDR2 is YYNGEE. Trimming stripped 2 bases from V and 0 bases from J, with 11 bases between. This CDR3 is 15 amino acids long. The CDR3: CASSVNQGTNYGYTF. The CDR3 coding sequence is TGTGCCAGCAGCGTTAATCAAGGAACTAACTATGGCTACACCTTC.